The 24 T cell receptor beta chains presented below share a single source sample, sequenced in a study of blood T cell repertoires in COVID-19. Libraries were prepared by immunoSEQ multiplex PCR; TCRdb keeps only in-frame clonotypes and omits some of them. Counted here are tens of thousands of clones, about 88% occurring once; the ten biggest clones make up around 14%. Sequenced material: peripheral blood. The origin of the receptors is a woman between 65 and 79 years old in a cohort sampled during active COVID-19.

This rearrangement joins TRBV4-1 to TRBJ2-3; 9 bases are shared with TRBD2. Germline assignment: CDR1 MGHRA and CDR2 YSYEKL. CDR3 length: 15 residues. The J segment lost 5 bases and the V segment lost 0 bases, leaving 3 bases of the junction unmatched. CDR3 protein: CASSQEELAGDTQYF. As DNA, the CDR3 is TGCGCCAGCAGCCAAGAAGAACTAGCGGGAGATACGCAGTATTTT.

J is TRBJ2-7 and V is TRBV25-1; 10 bases agree with TRBD1. The CDR3 runs to 16 residues. The J segment lost 1 base and the V segment lost 5 bases, leaving 8 bases of the junction unmatched. Germline loops: CDR1 MGHDK, CDR2 SYGVNS. CDR3 sequence reads: CASSPTGTGVSYEQYF. The CDR3 DNA reads TGTGCCAGCAGTCCAACCGGGACAGGGGTATCCTACGAGCAGTACTTC.

The rearrangement joins TRBV27 to TRBJ1-1; 12 bases agree with TRBD1. In germline, CDR1 is MNHEY, CDR2 SMNVEV (reference sequence). The CDR3 is made up of 17 amino acids. The junction had 10 bases not matched to a gene; V was cut back by 7 bases and J by 1 base. CDR3 region: CASTAGTGGDGNTEAFF. CDR3 DNA: TGTGCCAGCACCGCCGGGACAGGGGGCGATGGGAACACTGAAGCTTTCTTT.

This clone was seen only a few times. The chain links TRBV19 to TRBJ2-2; a weak D match, TRBD2 (6 bases). Germline V gene sequence: CDR1 LNHDA, CDR2 SQIVND (reference sequence). This CDR3 region has 18 residues. V lost 6 bases and J 1 base, leaving 21 bases between the germline ends. This chain's CDR3 is CASSMKRAPDKNTGELFF. The CDR3 nucleotides are TGTGCCAGTAGCATGAAGCGGGCTCCCGACAAGAACACCGGGGAGCTGTTTTTT.

CDR3 sequence reads: CASSLRGPPDEQYF. The CDR3 nucleotides are TGCGCCAGCAGCTTAAGGGGGCCTCCAGACGAGCAGTACTTC. The J gene is TRBJ2-7, the V gene TRBV5-1, with TRBD1 matching over 7 bases. The germline CDR1 and CDR2 sequences are SGHRS and YFSETQ. V dropped 2 bases and J dropped 5; count of bases not matched to a gene: 7. This CDR3 spans 14 amino acids.

This clone was counted only a few times. The V and J genes are TRBV6-5 and TRBJ1-4; 7 bases are a match to TRBD1. V shed 6 bases and J 5 bases; nucleotides not matched to a gene: 9. The CDR3 has 15 residues. The germline CDR1 and CDR2 sequences are MNHEY and SVGAGI. CDR3 sequence reads: CASSRSGQTNEKLFF. The CDR3 DNA reads as TGTGCCAGCAGCCGATCGGGACAGACGAATGAAAAACTGTTTTTT.

This clone has a single count. The rearrangement links TRBV19 to TRBJ2-1; 11 positions agree with TRBD2. From germline, CDR1 is LNHDA and CDR2 SQIVND (reference sequence). V shed 5 bases, J shed 7 bases, and the junction held 7 bases outside the gene matches. The CDR3 is made up of 15 amino acids. The CDR3 nucleotides read TGTGCCAGTAGTGTAGCGGGAGGGCCGGTGAATGAGCAGTTCTTC. This gives the protein CASSVAGGPVNEQFF.

The CDR3 nucleotides read TGTGCCAGCAGCCCTATTCCTGAGTCACCCCTCCACTTT. It translates to CASSPIPESPLHF. The chain employs TRBV14 and TRBJ1-6; D ambiguous. Looked up from germline, CDR1 is SGHDN and CDR2 is FVKESK. V was pared by 4 bases and J by 10 bases, with 11 bases between. The CDR3 length is 13 residues.

This chain uses TRBV7-2 with TRBJ2-6; weak D call: TRBD1 (5 bases). CDR1 SGHTA and CDR2 FQGNSA come from the germline V gene. Trimming left V 4 bases short and J 0 bases short, with 10 bases between. This CDR3 spans 16 amino acids. The CDR3 bases are TGTGCCAGCAGCTATTCAGGGTCCTCTGGGGCCAACGTCCTGACTTTC. Residues: CASSYSGSSGANVLTF.

The J gene is TRBJ1-1, the V gene TRBV3-1 (or the pseudogene TRBV3-2); tentative D call: TRBD1 (5 bases). V was cut by 7 bases and J by 4 bases, with 16 bases left in between. The CDR3 is made up of 14 amino acids. CDR1 is LGHDT and CDR2 is YNNKEL in the germline V gene (reference sequence). The CDR3 here is CASNPGGFGTEAFF. The DNA for the CDR3 is TGTGCCAGCAACCCGGGGGGGTTCGGCACTGAAGCTTTCTTT.

The J gene is TRBJ2-7, the V gene TRBV11-2; the match to TRBD2 covers 8 bases. In germline, CDR1 is SGHAT, CDR2 FQNNGV. This CDR3 spans 16 amino acids. V lost 3 bases to trimming and J lost 3 bases; unmatched junction nucleotides: 10. CDR3 in DNA: TGTGCCAGCAGCTTCGGCGCTAGCGGGCTGATCTACGAGCAGTACTTC. Translated: CASSFGASGLIYEQYF.

The rearrangement uses TRBV28 and TRBJ2-1; 7 bases map to TRBD1. CDR3 length: 16 amino acids. V was clipped by 5 bases and J by 2 bases; unmatched bases: 9. CDR1 is MDHEN and CDR2 is SYDVKM in the germline V gene. The CDR3, as DNA: TGTGCCAGCAGTCCATCCGGACAGGCGGCCTACAATGAGCAGTTCTTC. This encodes CASSPSGQAAYNEQFF.

The V gene is TRBV7-2, the J gene TRBJ1-6, with D possibly TRBD1 on 5 matching bases. This CDR3 comprises 14 residues. Germline CDR1 reads SGHTA; CDR2 reads FQGNSA. V shed 4 bases and J shed 10 bases, with 14 bases lying between them. CDR3 sequence: CASSSGAEVSPLHF. The CDR3 DNA reads as TGTGCCAGCAGCTCTGGGGCAGAAGTCTCACCCCTCCACTTT.

The gene calls are TRBV28 and TRBJ1-2; D is uncertain. Germline values: CDR1 MDHEN, CDR2 SYDVKM. CDR3 length: 12 residues. Between the trimmed V and J ends, which lost 3 bases and 2 bases, there was a span of 4 bases. The CDR3 DNA reads TGTGCCAGCAGTTTCCTAAACTATGGCTACACCTTC. This sequence encodes CASSFLNYGYTF.

CDR3 coding DNA: TGTGCCTGGAGGCGGCAGTTGGGCACTGAAGCTTTCTTT. This gives the protein CAWRRQLGTEAFF. The chain links TRBV30 to TRBJ1-1; D unresolved. The CDR3 runs to 13 residues. Germline assignment: CDR1 GTSNPN and CDR2 SVGIG (reference sequence). V lost 3 bases, J lost 4 bases, and 12 bases lay in between. Drawing the rest from reference TRBV30 and TRBJ1-1, the complete variable domain is SQTIHQWPATLVQPVGSPLSLECTVEGTSNPNLYWYRQAAGRGLQLLFYSVGIGQISSEVPQNLSASRPQDRQFILSSKKLLLSDSGFYLCAWRRQLGTEAFFGQGTRLTVV.

The chain employs TRBV19 and TRBJ2-5; 8 bases agree with TRBD2. Germline CDR1 LNHDA, CDR2 SQIVND (reference sequence). Trimming at V came to 9 bases and at J to 5 bases, leaving 8 bases not matched to a gene. The CDR3 loop spans 13 amino acids. The CDR3 coding sequence is TGTGCCAGCCAGGGAGGCGGGAGGGAGACCCAGTACTTC. This gives the protein CASQGGGRETQYF.

This clone is medium-sized (0.01 to 0.1%) in the sample. The rearrangement links TRBV3-1 (or the pseudogene TRBV3-2) to TRBJ1-1; 7 bases fit TRBD1. CDR1 and CDR2 (germline): LGHDT, YNNKEL (reference sequence). V lost 6 bases to trimming and J lost 2 bases; unmatched junction nucleotides: 9. This CDR3 has 15 amino acids. The CDR3 DNA reads TGTGCCAGCAGAGAGACTGGGACAGTCAACACTGAAGCTTTCTTT. Residues: CASRETGTVNTEAFF.

This clone was seen a single time. The V gene is TRBV30, the J gene TRBJ2-2, with TRBD1 identical over 8 bases. This CDR3 has 18 residues. The germline V gene has CDR1 GTSNPN and CDR2 SVGIG (reference sequence). Trimming took 2 bases from V and 1 from J; bases not matched to a gene: 12. The CDR3 nucleotides read TGTGCCTGGAGTAGAGGAGCACCGGGACAGGTGAACACCGGGGAGCTGTTTTTT. Translation: CAWSRGAPGQVNTGELFF.

The chain couples TRBV7-8 to TRBJ2-1; 12 bases line up with TRBD2. With 5 bases clipped from V and 8 bases from J, the junction kept 13 bases outside the gene matches. CDR3 size: 17 residues. Looked up from germline, CDR1 is SGHVS and CDR2 is FQNEAQ. The CDR3 coding sequence is TGTGCCAGCAGCCTTGAGACTAGCGGGAGCACCCTCTATGAGCAGTTCTTC. It yields the protein CASSLETSGSTLYEQFF. Together with reference TRBV7-8 and TRBJ2-1, the CDR3 gives the full variable domain: GAGVSQSPRYKVAKRGQDVALRCDPISGHVSLFWYQQALGQGPEFLTYFQNEAQLDKSGLPSDRFFAERPEGSVSTLKIQRTQQEDSAVYLCASSLETSGSTLYEQFFGPGTRLTVL.

The chain couples TRBV5-1 to TRBJ2-7; D gene ambiguous. Germline V gene data show CDR1 as SGHRS and CDR2 as YFSETQ. The CDR3 runs 15 residues. V gave up 0 bases and J gave up 0 bases, with 10 bases separating them. Here the CDR3 reads CASSLDYSTSYEQYF. Written as DNA, the CDR3 is TGCGCCAGCAGCTTGGATTACAGTACCTCCTACGAGCAGTACTTC.

Here the CDR3 reads CSVVPQGDTEAFF. The CDR3, as DNA: TGCAGCGTCGTACCACAGGGAGACACTGAAGCTTTCTTT. V gene TRBV29-1 combines with J gene TRBJ1-1; D is perhaps TRBD1 (6 bases). V was pared by 6 bases and J by 3 bases, with 14 bases between. Germline CDR1 is SQVTM and CDR2 is ANQGSEA. CDR3 size: 13 residues.

This clone was seen only a few times. CDR3 DNA: TGTGCCAGCAGCTTAAACTACAGGGGTGGAAACACCATATATTTT. Its protein is CASSLNYRGGNTIYF. The chain uses TRBV7-8 and TRBJ1-3; TRBD1 matches 7 bases. The V gene's germline CDR1 is SGHVS and CDR2 FQNEAQ. The CDR3 sequence is 15 residues long. Losses at the gene ends were 2 bases for V and 3 bases for J; bases not matched to a gene: 4.

This sequence joins TRBV28 and TRBJ2-7; possibly TRBD1 for D (6 bases). V lost 2 bases to trimming and J lost 2 bases, with 10 bases between them. In germline, CDR1 is MDHEN, CDR2 SYDVKM. This CDR3 region has 14 residues. The CDR3 sequence: CASSLQGLPYEQYF. The DNA for the CDR3 is TGTGCCAGCAGTTTACAGGGGCTCCCCTACGAGCAGTACTTC.

The CDR3 region has the DNA TGTGCCAGCAGCTCAAAGGGAGTGGGGCAGTACTTC. Protein sequence: CASSSKGVGQYF. This chain connects TRBV28 to TRBJ2-7; tentative D call: TRBD2 (5 bases). The CDR3 runs to 12 residues. Trimming removed 6 bases at V and 9 bases at J, with 15 bases between. The germline CDR1 and CDR2 sequences are MDHEN and SYDVKM.